Reported below is one T cell receptor beta chain. Its antigen is currently unknown. One end of the junction varies from germline; a read error may be responsible. The record originates from a study of tumor-infiltrating lymphocytes in primary liver carcinoma. Study-wide points: Among the pair types, tumor region pairs showed more overlap than tumor-adjacent and tumor-blood pairs.

The authors took blood RNA from unsorted whole blood and also extracted germline DNA. Per germline, CDR1 LGHNA and CDR2 YNFKEQ. The CDR3 is 15 amino acids. With a constant-region primer, TCR beta cDNA was made from about 0.5 ug of total RNA. Libraries covering TCR beta were generated through three nested multiplex PCR rounds (using a slightly modified ARM-PCR). Both of the initial two PCR rounds ran for approximately 11 cycles and employed TRBV1-TRBV30 forward primers alongside a C-beta reverse primer. One entry per CDR3 protein results from TCRdb running MiXCR on the multiplex PCR reads. Of some 320,000 distinct CDR3 sequences in the sample, around three fifths were seen once.

The chain is built from TRBV4-2 and TRBJ1-1; perhaps TRBD1 as D (6 bases). The sample comprised peripheral blood. This sequence originates from a man in his forties or fifties with primary liver carcinoma and hepatitis B virus infection. CDR3 region: CASSSATGQNTEVFF. The CDR3 DNA reads TGTGCCAGCAGCTCAGCGACAGGACAGAACACTGAAGTTTTCTTT.